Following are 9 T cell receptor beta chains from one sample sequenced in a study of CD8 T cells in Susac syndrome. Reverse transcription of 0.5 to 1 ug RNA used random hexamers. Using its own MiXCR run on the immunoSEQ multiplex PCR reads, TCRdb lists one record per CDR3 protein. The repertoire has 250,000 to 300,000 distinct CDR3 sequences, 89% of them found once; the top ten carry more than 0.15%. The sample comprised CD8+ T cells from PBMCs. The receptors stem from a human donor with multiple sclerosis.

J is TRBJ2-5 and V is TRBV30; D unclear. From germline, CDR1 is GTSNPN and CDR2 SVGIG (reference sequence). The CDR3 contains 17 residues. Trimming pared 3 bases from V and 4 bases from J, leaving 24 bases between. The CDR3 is CAWRDPDVLPLRETQYF. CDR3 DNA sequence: TGTGCCTGGAGGGACCCGGACGTCCTACCCCTCAGAGAGACCCAGTACTTC.

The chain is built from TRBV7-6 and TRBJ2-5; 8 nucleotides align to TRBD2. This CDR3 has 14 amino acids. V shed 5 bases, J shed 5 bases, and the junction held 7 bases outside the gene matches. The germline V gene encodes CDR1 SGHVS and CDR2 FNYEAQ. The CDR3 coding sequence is TGTGCCAGCAGCCCCTTAGCGGGATTGGAGACCCAGTACTTC. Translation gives CASSPLAGLETQYF.

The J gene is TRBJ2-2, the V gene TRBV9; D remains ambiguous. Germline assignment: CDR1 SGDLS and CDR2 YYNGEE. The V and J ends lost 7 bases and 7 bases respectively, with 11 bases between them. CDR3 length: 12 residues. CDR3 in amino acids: CASSSGNGELFF. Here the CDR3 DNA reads TGTGCCAGCTCATCTGGGAACGGGGAGCTGTTTTTT.

The CDR3: CASSYQGEQYF. The CDR3 region has the DNA TGTGCCAGCAGCTACCAGGGTGAGCAGTACTTC. V gene TRBV7-9 combines with J gene TRBJ2-7; D may be TRBD1 (5 bases). This CDR3 is built from 11 residues. Trimming took 4 bases from V and 7 from J, leaving 8 bases between them. Looked up from germline, CDR1 is SEHNR and CDR2 is FQNEAQ (reference sequence).

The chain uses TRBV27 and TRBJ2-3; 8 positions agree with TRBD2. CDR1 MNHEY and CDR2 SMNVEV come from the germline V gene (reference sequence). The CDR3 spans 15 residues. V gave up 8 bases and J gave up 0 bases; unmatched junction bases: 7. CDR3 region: CASRSGTRSTDTQYF. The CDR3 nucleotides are TGTGCCAGCCGGTCCGGGACTAGGAGCACAGATACGCAGTATTTT.

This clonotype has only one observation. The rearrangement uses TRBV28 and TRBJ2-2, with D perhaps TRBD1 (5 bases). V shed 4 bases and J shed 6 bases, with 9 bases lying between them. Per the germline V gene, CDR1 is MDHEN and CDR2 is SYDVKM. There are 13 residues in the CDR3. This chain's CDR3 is CASSSRVSGELFF. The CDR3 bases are TGTGCCAGCAGTTCCAGGGTCTCCGGGGAGCTGTTTTTT.

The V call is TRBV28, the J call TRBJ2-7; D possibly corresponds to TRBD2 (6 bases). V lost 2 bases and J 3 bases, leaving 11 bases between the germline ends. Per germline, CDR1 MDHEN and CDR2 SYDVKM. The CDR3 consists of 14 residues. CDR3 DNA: TGTGCCAGCAGTTTAAGCAGGCGGGGCTACGAGCAGTACTTC. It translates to CASSLSRRGYEQYF.

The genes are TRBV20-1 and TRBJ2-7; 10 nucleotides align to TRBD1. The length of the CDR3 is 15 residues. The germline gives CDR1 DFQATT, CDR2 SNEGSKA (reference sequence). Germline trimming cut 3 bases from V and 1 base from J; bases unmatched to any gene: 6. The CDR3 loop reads CSASEDRGTSYEQYF. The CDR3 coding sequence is TGCAGTGCTAGCGAGGACAGGGGGACGTCCTACGAGCAGTACTTC.

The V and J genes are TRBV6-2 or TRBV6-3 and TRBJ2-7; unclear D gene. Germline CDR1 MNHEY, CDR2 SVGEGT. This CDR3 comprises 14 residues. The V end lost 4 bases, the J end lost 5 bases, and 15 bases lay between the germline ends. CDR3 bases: TGTGCCAGCAGTTTGGGTCTCTCCCTCAACGAGCAGTACTTC. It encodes CASSLGLSLNEQYF.